What follows describes a single T cell receptor beta chain. The antigen is not known. The junction departs from germline at one end; a sequencing error may be responsible. The germline CDR1 and CDR2 sequences are MNHNS and SASEGT. The CDR3 runs 14 residues. The PCR had 60 Vbeta and 13 Jbeta primers. TCRdb's table, derived via immunoSEQ multiplex PCR, lists solely in-frame clones and lacks some. This table holds around 160,000 clones, 77% found once. The data are from a study of cytomegalovirus exposure and HLA in healthy donors. About the research overall: T cells numbering some 170 million yielded 90 million to 140 million unique TCR beta sequences in an earlier analysis. Unique TCRs numbering approximately 81 million, obtained from HLA-typed donors, made up an early data release.

Notes on the study in general: Accurate predictions that matched the HLA-A and HLA-B alleles of most subjects were reportedly made from TCR beta sequences. The study recorded around 160 TCR beta chains that were cytomegalovirus-associated.

The clonotype was recovered from a woman aged 35 to 49 in good health and CMV-seropositive. The chain has TRBV6-1 and TRBJ2-5; 8 positions match TRBD2. The specimen was PBMCs. The CDR3 nucleotides read TGTGCCGGCAGTCCCCAAGCGGGAGTGGAGACCCAGTACTTC. It codes for CAGSPQAGVETQYF.